The clone carrying this T cell receptor beta chain was counted many times. This record belongs to a study of regulatory T cells in long-lasting Graves disease. The CDR3 consists of 15 residues. Trimming took 3 bases from V and 1 from J, leaving 10 bases between them. Libraries of TCR beta came from iRepertoire HTBI primers plus Arm-PCR of CDR3 regions. TCRdb recomputed calls from the multiplex PCR reads with MiXCR, one row per CDR3 protein. The top ten clones hold about 40% of a sample with 700,000 or so distinct CDR3 sequences, 25% to 35% of them seen once. The time point: persistent/refractory GD, antithyroid drugs over 5 years with positive TRAb. Preparation of the TCR library used RNA extracted from PBMCs. In each case, Graves' disease was diagnosed per American Thyroid Association guidelines.

The chain recombines TRBV12-3 or TRBV12-4 with TRBJ1-5, with a weak D call TRBD1 (5 bases). This material consisted of peripheral blood mononuclear cells (PBMCs), taken when the disease was refractory, from a patient treated with antithyroid drugs. The TCR sequence derives from a female donor with Graves disease. In nucleotides, the CDR3 is TGTGCCAGCAGTTTTGACGGGGCGAGCAATCAGCCCCAGCATTTT. It is translated as CASSFDGASNQPQHF.